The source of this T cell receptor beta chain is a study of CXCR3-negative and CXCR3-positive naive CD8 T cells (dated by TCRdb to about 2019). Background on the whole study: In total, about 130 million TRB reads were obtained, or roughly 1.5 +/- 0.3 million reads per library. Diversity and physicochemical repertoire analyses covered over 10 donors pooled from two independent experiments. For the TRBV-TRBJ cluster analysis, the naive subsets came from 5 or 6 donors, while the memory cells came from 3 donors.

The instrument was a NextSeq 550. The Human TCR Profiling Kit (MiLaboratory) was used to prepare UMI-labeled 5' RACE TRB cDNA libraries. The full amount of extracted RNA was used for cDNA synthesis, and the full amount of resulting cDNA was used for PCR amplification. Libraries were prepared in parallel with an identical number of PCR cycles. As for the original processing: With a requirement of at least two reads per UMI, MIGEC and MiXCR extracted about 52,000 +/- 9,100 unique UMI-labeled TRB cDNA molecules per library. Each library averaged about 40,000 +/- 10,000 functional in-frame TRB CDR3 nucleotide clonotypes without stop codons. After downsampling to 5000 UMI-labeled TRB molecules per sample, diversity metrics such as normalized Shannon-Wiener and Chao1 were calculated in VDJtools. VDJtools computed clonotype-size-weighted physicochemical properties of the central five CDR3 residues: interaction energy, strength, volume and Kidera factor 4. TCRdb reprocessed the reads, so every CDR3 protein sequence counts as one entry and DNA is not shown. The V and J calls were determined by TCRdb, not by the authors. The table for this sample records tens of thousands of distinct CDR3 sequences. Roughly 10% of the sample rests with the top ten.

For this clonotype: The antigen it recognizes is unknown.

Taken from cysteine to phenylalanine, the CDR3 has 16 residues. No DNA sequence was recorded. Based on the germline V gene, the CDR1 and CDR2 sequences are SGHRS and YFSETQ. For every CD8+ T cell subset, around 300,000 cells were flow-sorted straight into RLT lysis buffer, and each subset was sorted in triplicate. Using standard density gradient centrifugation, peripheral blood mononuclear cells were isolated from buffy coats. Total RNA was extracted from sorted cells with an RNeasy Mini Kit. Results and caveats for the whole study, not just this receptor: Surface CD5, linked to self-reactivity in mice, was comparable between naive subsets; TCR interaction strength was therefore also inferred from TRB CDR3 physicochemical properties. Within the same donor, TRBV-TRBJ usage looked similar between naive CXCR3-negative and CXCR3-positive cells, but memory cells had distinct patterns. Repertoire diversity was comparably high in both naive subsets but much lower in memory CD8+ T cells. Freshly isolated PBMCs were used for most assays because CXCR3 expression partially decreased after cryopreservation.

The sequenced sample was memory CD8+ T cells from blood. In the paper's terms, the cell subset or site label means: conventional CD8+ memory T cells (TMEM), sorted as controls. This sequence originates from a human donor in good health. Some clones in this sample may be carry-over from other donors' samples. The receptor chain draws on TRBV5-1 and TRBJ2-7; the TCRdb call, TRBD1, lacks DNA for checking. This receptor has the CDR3 CASSLSPGQGASEQYF.